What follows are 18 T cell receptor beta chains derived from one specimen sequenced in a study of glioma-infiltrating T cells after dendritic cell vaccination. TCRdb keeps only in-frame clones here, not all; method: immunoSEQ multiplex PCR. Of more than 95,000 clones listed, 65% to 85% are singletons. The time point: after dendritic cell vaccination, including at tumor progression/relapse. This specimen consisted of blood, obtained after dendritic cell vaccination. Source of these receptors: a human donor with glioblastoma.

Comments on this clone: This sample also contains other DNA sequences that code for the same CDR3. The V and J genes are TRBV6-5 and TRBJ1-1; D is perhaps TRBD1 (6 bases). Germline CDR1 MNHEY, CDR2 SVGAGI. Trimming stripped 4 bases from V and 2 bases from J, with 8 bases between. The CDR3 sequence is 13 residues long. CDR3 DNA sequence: TGTGCCAGCAGTTCACAGGGTAACACTGAAGCTTTCTTT. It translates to CASSSQGNTEAFF.

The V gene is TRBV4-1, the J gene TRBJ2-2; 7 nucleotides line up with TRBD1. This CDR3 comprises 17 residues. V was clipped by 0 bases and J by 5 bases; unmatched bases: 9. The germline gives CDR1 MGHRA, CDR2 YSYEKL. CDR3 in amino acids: CASSQDPLGRGTGELFF. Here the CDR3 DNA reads TGCGCCAGCAGCCAAGATCCTCTAGGCAGGGGGACCGGGGAGCTGTTTTTT.

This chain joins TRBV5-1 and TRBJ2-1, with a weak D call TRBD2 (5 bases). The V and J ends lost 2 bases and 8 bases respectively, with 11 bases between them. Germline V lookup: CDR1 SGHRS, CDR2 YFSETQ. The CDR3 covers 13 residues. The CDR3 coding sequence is TGCGCCAGCAGCTTACCACTAGTGGATGAGCAGTTCTTC. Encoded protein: CASSLPLVDEQFF.

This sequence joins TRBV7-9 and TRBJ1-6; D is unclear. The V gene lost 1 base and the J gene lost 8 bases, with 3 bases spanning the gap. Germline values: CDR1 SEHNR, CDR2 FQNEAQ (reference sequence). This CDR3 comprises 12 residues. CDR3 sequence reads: CASSLEHSPLHF. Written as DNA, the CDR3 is TGTGCCAGCAGCTTAGAGCATTCACCCCTCCACTTT. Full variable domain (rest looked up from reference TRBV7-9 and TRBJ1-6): DTGVSQNPRHKITKRGQNVTFRCDPISEHNRLYWYRQTLGQGPEFLTYFQNEAQLEKSRLLSDRFSAERPKGSFSTLEIQRTEQGDSAMYLCASSLEHSPLHFGNGTRLTVT.

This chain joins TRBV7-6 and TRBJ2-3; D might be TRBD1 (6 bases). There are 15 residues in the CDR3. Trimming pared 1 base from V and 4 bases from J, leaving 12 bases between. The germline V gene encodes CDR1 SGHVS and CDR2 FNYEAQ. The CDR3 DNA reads TGTGCCAGCAGCTTAGTAGGGGGAGAGGCAGATACGCAGTATTTT. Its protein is CASSLVGGEADTQYF.

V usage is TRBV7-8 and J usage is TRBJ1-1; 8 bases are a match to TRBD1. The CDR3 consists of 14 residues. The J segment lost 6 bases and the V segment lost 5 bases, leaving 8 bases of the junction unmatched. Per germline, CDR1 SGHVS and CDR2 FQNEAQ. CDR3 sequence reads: CASSLRDRFPEAFF. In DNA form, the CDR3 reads TGTGCCAGCAGCCTGAGGGACAGGTTCCCTGAAGCTTTCTTT.

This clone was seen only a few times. The CDR3 coding sequence is TGTGCCAGCAGTTTACAGGGGGGAGGGTATGGCTACACCTTC. Its translation is CASSLQGGGYGYTF. V and J are TRBV6-6 and TRBJ1-2; 8 nucleotides align to TRBD1. V shed 4 bases, J shed 5 bases, and the junction held 6 bases outside the gene matches. The CDR3 has 14 amino acids. Germline CDR1 is MNHNY and CDR2 is SVGAGI (reference sequence).

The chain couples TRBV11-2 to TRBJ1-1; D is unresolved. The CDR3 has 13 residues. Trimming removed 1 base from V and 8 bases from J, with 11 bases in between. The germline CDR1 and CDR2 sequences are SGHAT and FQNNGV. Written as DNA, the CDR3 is TGTGCCAGCAGCTTAGTCGCCGGGAGCGAAGCTTTCTTT. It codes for CASSLVAGSEAFF.

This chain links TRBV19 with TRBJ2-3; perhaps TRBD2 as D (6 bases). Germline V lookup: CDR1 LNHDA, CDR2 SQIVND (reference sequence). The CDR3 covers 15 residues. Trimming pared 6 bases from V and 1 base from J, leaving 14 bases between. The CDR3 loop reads CASSERDSRTDTQYF. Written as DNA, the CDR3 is TGTGCCAGTAGCGAGAGGGACTCCCGCACAGATACGCAGTATTTT.

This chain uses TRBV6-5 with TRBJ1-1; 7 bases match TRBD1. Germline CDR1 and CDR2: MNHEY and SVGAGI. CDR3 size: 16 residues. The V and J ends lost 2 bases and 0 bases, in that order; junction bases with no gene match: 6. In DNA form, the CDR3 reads TGTGCCAGCAGTTACCTCCCGGGACAGTTGAACACTGAAGCTTTCTTT. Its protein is CASSYLPGQLNTEAFF.

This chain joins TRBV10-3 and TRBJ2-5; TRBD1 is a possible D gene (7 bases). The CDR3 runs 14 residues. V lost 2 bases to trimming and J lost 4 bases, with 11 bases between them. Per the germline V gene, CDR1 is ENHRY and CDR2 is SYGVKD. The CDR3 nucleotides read TGTGCCATCAGTGAGGGCCAGGGGGGAGAGACCCAGTACTTC. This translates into CAISEGQGGETQYF.

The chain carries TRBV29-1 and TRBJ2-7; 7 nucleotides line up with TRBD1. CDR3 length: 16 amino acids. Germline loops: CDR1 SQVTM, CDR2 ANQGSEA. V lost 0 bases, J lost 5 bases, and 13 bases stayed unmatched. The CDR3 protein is CSVEDYRHPTGNEQYF. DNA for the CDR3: TGCAGCGTTGAAGATTACCGCCACCCGACAGGGAACGAGCAGTACTTC.

CDR3 nucleotide sequence: TGCGCCAGCAGCTTAGGGACAGGTATCACCGGGGAGCTGTTTTTT. Translation: CASSLGTGITGELFF. The rearrangement uses TRBV5-1 and TRBJ2-2, with 8 bases lining up with TRBD1. Germline V gene sequence: CDR1 SGHRS, CDR2 YFSETQ. Unmatched junction bases numbered 4, after V lost 2 bases and J lost 4 bases. The CDR3 covers 15 residues. The full variable domain, completed using reference TRBV5-1 and TRBJ2-2, is KAGVTQTPRYLIKTRGQQVTLSCSPISGHRSVSWYQQTPGQGLQFLFEYFSETQRNKGNFPGRFSGRQFSNSRSEMNVSTLELGDSALYLCASSLGTGITGELFFGEGSRLTVL.

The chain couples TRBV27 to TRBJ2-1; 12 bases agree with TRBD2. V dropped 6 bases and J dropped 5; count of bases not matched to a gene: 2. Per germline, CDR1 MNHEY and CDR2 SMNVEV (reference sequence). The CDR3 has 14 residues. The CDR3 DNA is TGTGCCAGCAGGACTAGCGGGAGTAACAATGAGCAGTTCTTC. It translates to CASRTSGSNNEQFF.

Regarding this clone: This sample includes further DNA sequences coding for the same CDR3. CDR3 bases: TGCGCCAGCAGCATCGGACAGGGTACCTACGAGCAGTACTTC. Amino acid sequence: CASSIGQGTYEQYF. The chain is built from TRBV5-1 and TRBJ2-7, with 8 nucleotides matching TRBD1. V trimming: 4 bases; J trimming: 2 bases; junction bases outside the gene matches: 5. The CDR3 sequence is 14 residues long. Per the germline V gene, CDR1 is SGHRS and CDR2 is YFSETQ.

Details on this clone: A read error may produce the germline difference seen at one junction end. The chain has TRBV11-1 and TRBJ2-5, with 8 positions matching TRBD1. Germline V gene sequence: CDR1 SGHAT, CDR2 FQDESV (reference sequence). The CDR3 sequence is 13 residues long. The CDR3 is CASSSDEPGQVDF. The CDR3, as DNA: TGTGCCAGCAGCTCAGACGAGCCGGGACAGGTTGACTTC.

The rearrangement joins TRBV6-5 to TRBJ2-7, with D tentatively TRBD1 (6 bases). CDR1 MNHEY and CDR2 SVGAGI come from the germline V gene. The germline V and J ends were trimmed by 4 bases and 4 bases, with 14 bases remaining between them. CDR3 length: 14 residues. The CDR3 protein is CASSLSGDGYEQYF. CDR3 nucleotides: TGTGCCAGCAGTTTGTCAGGGGATGGTTACGAGCAGTACTTC.

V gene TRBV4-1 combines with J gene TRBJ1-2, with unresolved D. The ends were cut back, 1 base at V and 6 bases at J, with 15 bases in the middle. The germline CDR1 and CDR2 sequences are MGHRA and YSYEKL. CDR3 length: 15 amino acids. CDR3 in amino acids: CASSQGTRVRDGYTF. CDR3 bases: TGCGCCAGCAGCCAAGGGACGCGGGTCCGCGATGGCTACACCTTC.